The 3 T cell receptor beta chains presented below share a single source sample, sequenced in a study of cytomegalovirus exposure and HLA in healthy donors. In the PCR, 60 Vbeta and 13 Jbeta primers were used. TCRdb's copy holds only in-frame clones and misses some; the assay was immunoSEQ multiplex PCR. The repertoire holds about 170,000 clones, more than 80% seen once, with roughly 0.69% in the top ten. Sequenced sample: PBMCs. The origin of the receptors is a woman aged 18-29 years in good health and CMV-seronegative.

The rearrangement uses TRBV27 and TRBJ2-3; 8 bases line up with TRBD2. CDR1 and CDR2 (germline): MNHEY, SMNVEV (reference sequence). V lost 5 bases, J lost 2 bases, and 9 bases stayed unmatched. The CDR3 runs 16 residues. CDR3 protein: CASSPSSGEATDTQYF. CDR3 DNA: TGTGCCAGCAGTCCCAGTAGCGGGGAGGCCACAGATACGCAGTATTTT.

The chain combines TRBV7-2 with TRBJ2-6; 7 positions match TRBD1. The germline V gene encodes CDR1 SGHTA and CDR2 FQGNSA. J gave up 0 bases and V 2 bases, and 7 bases lay outside the gene matches. This CDR3 is 18 amino acids long. The CDR3 bases are TGTGCCAGCAGCTTAAGGGGGCAGGCGATCTCTGGGGCCAACGTCCTGACTTTC. Translation: CASSLRGQAISGANVLTF.

CDR3 DNA: TGTGCCAGCAGTTACTTGAACAGGGGTGAAGCTTTCTTT. This translates into CASSYLNRGEAFF. The rearrangement joins TRBV6-5 to TRBJ1-1, with 7 bases fitting TRBD1. V shed 1 base, J shed 7 bases, and the junction held 3 bases outside the gene matches. This CDR3 spans 13 amino acids. CDR1 and CDR2 (germline): MNHEY, SVGAGI.